A single sample gave rise to the 22 T cell receptor beta chains below, sequenced in a study of T cell responses to AZD1222 COVID-19 vaccine. Generated by immunoSEQ multiplex PCR, the TCRdb table keeps only in-frame clones and is missing some. Recorded for this sample: about 140,000 clones. The sequenced sample was peripheral blood. All receptors come from an adult in good health.

The chain joins TRBV24-1 to TRBJ2-2; 14 bases map to TRBD2. Germline V gives CDR1 KGHDR, CDR2 SFDVKD. The CDR3 is made up of 19 amino acids. The V and J ends lost 4 bases and 1 base, in that order; junction bases with no gene match: 7. The CDR3 region has the DNA TGTGCCACCAGTGACCGAGGGACTAGCGGGGGATTGAACACCGGGGAGCTGTTTTTT. This sequence encodes CATSDRGTSGGLNTGELFF.

This rearrangement joins TRBV4-2 to TRBJ2-7, with 7 bases identical to TRBD2. V gave up 0 bases and J gave up 4 bases; unmatched junction bases: 3. Germline V CDR1 and CDR2: LGHNA, YNFKEQ. This CDR3 spans 14 amino acids. Here the CDR3 DNA reads TGTGCCAGCAGCCAAGACCCCGGGGGGTACGAGCAGTACTTC. This encodes CASSQDPGGYEQYF.

The V gene is TRBV30, the J gene TRBJ1-2; D is undetermined. Germline CDR1 and CDR2: GTSNPN and SVGIG (reference sequence). CDR3 size: 13 residues. Trimming stripped 2 bases from V and 4 bases from J, with 11 bases between. CDR3 loop: CAWSNRLGYGYTF. The CDR3 DNA reads TGTGCCTGGAGTAACAGACTTGGCTATGGCTACACCTTC.

The gene calls are TRBV18 and TRBJ2-3; tentatively, D is TRBD1 (5 bases). With 3 bases removed from V and 7 bases from J, the gap between germline ends came to 20 bases. Per the germline V gene, CDR1 is KGHSH and CDR2 is LQKENI. The CDR3 is made up of 16 amino acids. The CDR3 region is CASSPRAGQFTYTQYF. The CDR3 DNA sequence: TGTGCCAGCTCACCCCGCGCCGGACAATTTACCTATACGCAGTATTTT. The whole variable domain, filled in from reference TRBV18 and TRBJ2-3, reads NAGVMQNPRHLVRRRGQEARLRCSPMKGHSHVYWYRQLPEEGLKFMVYLQKENIIDESGMPKERFSAEFPKEGPSILRIQQVVRGDSAAYFCASSPRAGQFTYTQYFGPGTRLTVL.

The chain combines TRBV9 with TRBJ2-5; the D is unclear. The germline gives CDR1 SGDLS, CDR2 YYNGEE. There are 13 residues in the CDR3. The germline V and J ends were trimmed by 0 bases and 1 base, with 4 bases remaining between them. The CDR3, as DNA: TGTGCCAGCAGCGTAGGGGGCCAAGAGACCCAGTACTTC. This encodes CASSVGGQETQYF.

This chain joins TRBV4-1 and TRBJ1-4; 12 positions agree with TRBD1. Germline CDR1 MGHRA, CDR2 YSYEKL. J was trimmed by 8 bases and V by 2 bases; bases with no gene match: 9. This CDR3 comprises 17 residues. DNA of the CDR3: TGCGCCAGCAGCCAACAACGGGACAGGGGGCGAAAAGAAAAACTGTTTTTT. Translated: CASSQQRDRGRKEKLFF.

This chain connects TRBV6-1 to TRBJ2-3, with D possibly being TRBD1 or TRBD2 (5 bases each). V lost 2 bases, J lost 6 bases, and 18 bases lay in between. CDR1 MNHNS and CDR2 SASEGT come from the germline V gene. The CDR3 totals 16 residues. CDR3 amino acids: CASSERGVLLADTQYF. CDR3 DNA sequence: TGTGCCAGCAGTGAAAGAGGGGTACTGCTGGCTGATACGCAGTATTTT.

The V and J genes are TRBV7-9 and TRBJ2-3; 9 nucleotides match TRBD1. This CDR3 has 15 residues. The V gene's germline CDR1 is SEHNR and CDR2 FQNEAQ (reference sequence). Losses at the gene ends were 1 base for V and 5 bases for J; bases not matched to a gene: 4. This chain's CDR3 is CASSLGGQGIDTQYF. CDR3 sequence (DNA): TGTGCCAGCAGCTTAGGAGGACAGGGGATAGATACGCAGTATTTT.

The genes are TRBV6-5 and TRBJ1-3; the match to TRBD1 covers 9 bases. CDR3 size: 16 residues. Trimming took 2 bases from V and 4 from J; bases not matched to a gene: 6. Germline CDR1 and CDR2: MNHEY and SVGAGI. This CDR3 is CASSYGTGFLGNTIYF. CDR3 DNA: TGTGCCAGCAGTTACGGGACAGGGTTTCTGGGAAACACCATATATTTT.

V is TRBV19 and J is TRBJ1-1; D is uncertain. CDR3 length: 13 residues. Trimming stripped 0 bases from V and 5 bases from J, with 7 bases between. Germline V gives CDR1 LNHDA, CDR2 SQIVND (reference sequence). The CDR3 DNA reads as TGTGCCAGTAGTATAGATCGTGGGACTGAAGCTTTCTTT. Its protein is CASSIDRGTEAFF.

The V gene is TRBV30, the J gene TRBJ1-2, with 7 bases lining up with TRBD1. The germline CDR1 and CDR2 sequences are GTSNPN and SVGIG (reference sequence). CDR3 length: 16 amino acids. With 3 bases clipped from V and 2 bases from J, the junction kept 12 bases outside the gene matches. The CDR3 nucleotides read TGTGCCTGGAGCCCCCAGGGGGGGGGCACAAACTATGGCTACACCTTC. This sequence encodes CAWSPQGGGTNYGYTF. Drawing the rest from reference TRBV30 and TRBJ1-2, the complete variable domain is SQTIHQWPATLVQPVGSPLSLECTVEGTSNPNLYWYRQAAGRGLQLLFYSVGIGQISSEVPQNLSASRPQDRQFILSSKKLLLSDSGFYLCAWSPQGGGTNYGYTFGSGTRLTVV.

V and J are TRBV7-6 and TRBJ2-5, with a tentative D call TRBD1 (6 bases). Germline CDR1 and CDR2: SGHVS and FNYEAQ. With 3 bases removed from V and 2 bases from J, the gap between germline ends came to 16 bases. The CDR3 is 16 residues long. CDR3 nucleotide sequence: TGTGCCAGCAGCTTTACGCCAGGGGTCGGACAAGAGACCCAGTACTTC. It yields the protein CASSFTPGVGQETQYF.

Comments on this clone: The sample has other DNA sequences that encode this CDR3 too. The chain links TRBV20-1 to TRBJ2-7; D unresolved. CDR3 length: 11 residues. Per germline, CDR1 DFQATT and CDR2 SNEGSKA (reference sequence). V was clipped by 1 base and J by 4 bases, with 5 bases between them. CDR3 DNA sequence: TGCAGTGCTAGAGGGGGATACGAGCAGTACTTC. Translation gives CSARGGYEQYF.

V is TRBV2 and J is TRBJ1-5; 10 bases align to TRBD1. This CDR3 spans 14 amino acids. Germline V gene lookup returns CDR1 SNHLY and CDR2 FYNNEI. V was clipped by 6 bases and J by 10 bases; unmatched bases: 9. The CDR3 region is CASSLGTGVFPQHF. CDR3 bases: TGTGCCAGCAGCCTCGGGACAGGGGTCTTCCCCCAGCATTTT.

The chain has TRBV9 and TRBJ1-2; 8 nucleotides align to TRBD1. The CDR3 is made up of 15 amino acids. Germline assignment: CDR1 SGDLS and CDR2 YYNGEE. Trimming at V came to 0 bases and at J to 4 bases, leaving 5 bases not matched to a gene. CDR3 sequence: CASSVEAGTGYGYTF. The CDR3 bases are TGTGCCAGCAGCGTAGAGGCCGGGACAGGCTATGGCTACACCTTC.

The V gene is TRBV5-1, the J gene TRBJ2-7; 10 bases map to TRBD2. CDR1 SGHRS and CDR2 YFSETQ come from the germline V gene. CDR3 length: 15 amino acids. V was clipped by 0 bases and J by 3 bases; unmatched bases: 3. The CDR3 DNA follows: TGCGCCAGCAGCTTGGGACTAGCGGGTGACTACGAGCAGTACTTC. This sequence encodes CASSLGLAGDYEQYF.

V is TRBV30 and J is TRBJ1-2, with a weak D call TRBD1 (5 bases). Trimming removed 4 bases at V and 0 bases at J, with 12 bases between. The CDR3 contains 14 residues. From germline, CDR1 is GTSNPN and CDR2 SVGIG (reference sequence). CDR3 amino acids: CAWMRGTANYGYTF. In nucleotides, the CDR3 is TGTGCCTGGATGAGAGGGACGGCTAACTATGGCTACACCTTC. Variable domain in full (rest from reference TRBV30 and TRBJ1-2): SQTIHQWPATLVQPVGSPLSLECTVEGTSNPNLYWYRQAAGRGLQLLFYSVGIGQISSEVPQNLSASRPQDRQFILSSKKLLLSDSGFYLCAWMRGTANYGYTFGSGTRLTVV.

This chain uses TRBV27 with TRBJ1-6; 7 bases agree with TRBD1. V gave up 7 bases and J gave up 9 bases; unmatched junction bases: 12. From germline, CDR1 is MNHEY and CDR2 SMNVEV (reference sequence). There are 15 residues in the CDR3. CDR3 bases: TGTGCCAGCACCCTAATACAGGGGCTAGGTTCACCCCTCCACTTT. Its protein is CASTLIQGLGSPLHF.

This sequence joins TRBV19 and TRBJ1-1, with TRBD1 matching over 7 bases. The ends lost 4 bases at V and 10 bases at J; junction bases unmatched: 12. The CDR3 is made up of 14 amino acids. Germline CDR1 LNHDA, CDR2 SQIVND (reference sequence). The CDR3, as DNA: TGTGCCAGTAGTAGCGGGGACAGTCGGCGTGCAGCTTTCTTT. Its protein is CASSSGDSRRAAFF.

The chain couples TRBV9 to TRBJ2-5, with 12 bases fitting TRBD2. The CDR3 contains 15 residues. V lost 7 bases and J lost 2; bases outside the gene matches: 6. Per germline, CDR1 SGDLS and CDR2 YYNGEE. The CDR3 region has the DNA TGTGCCAGCCAGGGCGGACTAGCGGGACAAGAGACCCAGTACTTC. It specifies CASQGGLAGQETQYF. Looking up the rest from reference TRBV9 and TRBJ2-5 gives the full variable domain: DSGVTQTPKHLITATGQRVTLRCSPRSGDLSVYWYQQSLDQGLQFLIQYYNGEERAKGNILERFSAQQFPDLHSELNLSSLELGDSALYFCASQGGLAGQETQYFGPGTRLLVL.

The rearrangement uses TRBV19 and TRBJ2-7, with TRBD1 as a possible D gene (5 bases). The length of the CDR3 is 12 residues. Germline V lookup: CDR1 LNHDA, CDR2 SQIVND (reference sequence). Trimming took off 3 bases at V and 4 bases at J, with 7 bases between the two ends. Here the CDR3 reads CASSIPGYEQYF. The CDR3 DNA follows: TGTGCCAGTAGTATTCCAGGGTACGAGCAGTACTTC. Variable domain in full (rest from reference TRBV19 and TRBJ2-7): DGGITQSPKYLFRKEGQNVTLSCEQNLNHDAMYWYRQDPGQGLRLIYYSQIVNDFQKGDIAEGYSVSREKKESFPLTVTSAQKNPTAFYLCASSIPGYEQYFGPGTRLTVT.

The V and J genes are TRBV6-5 and TRBJ1-6; TRBD1 is a possible D gene (6 bases). The CDR3 is 14 amino acids. Trimming removed 7 bases from V and 8 bases from J, with 15 bases in between. From germline, CDR1 is MNHEY and CDR2 SVGAGI. CDR3 sequence reads: CASKQGRSDSPLHF. CDR3 DNA sequence: TGTGCCAGCAAACAGGGAAGGTCGGATTCACCCCTCCACTTT.